This is a list of T cell receptor beta chains from one sample in a study of T-cell memory formation after mild COVID-19. TCRdb recomputed calls from the 5' RACE reads with MiXCR, one row per CDR3 protein. The sample contains some 160,000 distinct CDR3 sequences, 13% of which appear only once. Sequencing used PBMCs or a T cell subset sorted from them (not recorded which). These TCRs come from a man aged 18 to 35 who had mild COVID-19 (a few samples of this study predate the infection). Cell type and time point are not known. CDR3s include the opening cysteine and the closing phenylalanine or tryptophan. Each record gives: D gene, V gene, clone size, J gene, CDR3 protein, CDR3 DNA. D genes are given only for firm matches. Clone size, where shown, is once, few, many, or a class for clones that have expanded.

>TRBD2|TRBV27|.|TRBJ2-7
CASWRASGYEQYF
TGTGCCAGCTGGAGGGCTAGCGGGTACGAGCAGTACTTC
>TRBD1|TRBV11-2|few|TRBJ2-3
CASSRTTGDTDTQYF
TGTGCCAGCAGCCGAACGACAGGGGACACAGATACGCAGTATTTT
>TRBD2|TRBV7-9|.|TRBJ2-6
CASSSRGQSLAGVSGANVLTF
TGTGCCAGCAGCTCGAGAGGTCAATCGCTAGCGGGGGTATCTGGGGCCAACGTCCTGACTTTC
>TRBD1|TRBV7-8|few|TRBJ2-5
CASSPLRQGGETQYF
TGTGCCAGCAGCCCACTCCGACAGGGGGGTGAGACCCAGTACTTC
>.|TRBV5-5|.|TRBJ2-1
CASSRDGPSYNEQFF
TGTGCCAGCAGCCGCGACGGCCCGTCCTACAATGAGCAGTTCTTC
>TRBD1|TRBV7-2|.|TRBJ2-3
CASSLNRQGAVDTQYF
TGTGCCAGCAGCTTAAATCGACAGGGGGCCGTGGATACGCAGTATTTT
>.|TRBV12-3/TRBV12-4|.|TRBJ1-6
CASSLVWNSPLHF
TGTGCCAGCAGTTTAGTCTGGAATTCACCCCTCCACTTT
>.|TRBV20-1|.|TRBJ2-3
CSPVPGWGASTDTQYF
TGCAGTCCAGTTCCAGGTTGGGGGGCTAGCACAGATACGCAGTATTTT
>.|TRBV2|few|TRBJ1-2
CASSSVGGYTF
TGTGCCAGCAGTAGCGTCGGTGGCTACACCTTC
>.|TRBV7-2|.|TRBJ2-2
CASSSGRARTGELFF
TGTGCCAGCAGCTCCGGGAGAGCAAGGACCGGGGAGCTGTTTTTT
>.|TRBV5-1|few|TRBJ1-1
CASSFGGSSMNTEAFF
TGCGCCAGCAGCTTCGGGGGGTCGAGTATGAACACTGAAGCTTTCTTT
>.|TRBV18|.|TRBJ1-2
CASSPNARGTSGYTF
TGTGCCAGCTCACCCAACGCAAGGGGGACGTCTGGCTACACCTTC
>.|TRBV7-2|.|TRBJ1-2
CASSPGGIYGYTF
TGTGCCAGCAGCCCCGGGGGAATCTATGGCTACACCTTC
>TRBD2|TRBV6-5|few|TRBJ2-1
CASSPTRAGSNEQFF
TGTGCCAGCAGTCCTACACGAGCGGGGAGCAATGAGCAGTTCTTC
>.|TRBV12-3/TRBV12-4|many|TRBJ1-5
CASTRGQVGQPQHF
TGTGCCAGCACCCGAGGGCAGGTGGGTCAGCCCCAGCATTTT
>TRBD1|TRBV7-9|few|TRBJ1-1
CASSTLTGNTEAFF
TGTGCCAGCAGCACCCTGACAGGGAATACTGAAGCTTTCTTT
>TRBD1|TRBV5-1|few|TRBJ2-1
CASSWGPGQYNEQFF
TGCGCCAGCAGCTGGGGTCCGGGACAGTACAATGAGCAGTTCTTC
>.|TRBV7-8|.|TRBJ2-3
CASSSLFGLNTDTQYF
TGTGCCAGCAGCTCTCTCTTCGGTCTGAACACAGATACGCAGTATTTT
>.|TRBV7-9|many|TRBJ1-6
CASSLEGRDNSPLHF
TGTGCCAGCAGCTTAGAGGGCAGGGATAATTCACCCCTCCACTTT
>.|TRBV15|.|TRBJ1-1
CATSRDRGREAFF
TGTGCCACCAGCAGAGATAGGGGACGTGAAGCTTTCTTT
>.|TRBV28|.|TRBJ1-2
CASTPDSYGYTF
TGTGCCAGCACCCCCGACAGCTATGGCTACACCTTC
>TRBD1|TRBV24-1|.|TRBJ1-5
CATSDGRQGRSNQPQHF
TGTGCCACCAGTGATGGGCGACAGGGACGGAGCAATCAGCCCCAGCATTTT
>.|TRBV4-1|few|TRBJ2-5
CASSQEGSRQETQYF
TGCGCCAGCAGCCAAGAGGGCAGTCGGCAAGAGACCCAGTACTTC
>.|TRBV5-1|.|TRBJ2-5
CASRVGGRAETQYF
TGCGCCAGCAGGGTCGGGGGGCGAGCAGAGACCCAGTACTTC
>TRBD2|TRBV4-3|.|TRBJ2-7
CASSPGRLAAYEQYF
TGCGCCAGCAGCCCCGGTCGGCTAGCGGCCTACGAGCAGTACTTC
>.|TRBV5-1|many|TRBJ2-1
CASSWGSNEQFF
TGCGCCAGCAGCTGGGGCTCTAATGAGCAGTTCTTC
>.|TRBV2|.|TRBJ2-1
CASSREGLSGEQFF
TGTGCCAGCAGTCGCGAGGGCCTATCAGGCGAGCAGTTCTTC
>.|TRBV10-3|.|TRBJ1-1
CAISESKWVRMNTEAFF
TGTGCCATCAGTGAGTCGAAGTGGGTACGCATGAACACTGAAGCTTTCTTT
>.|TRBV6-5|few|TRBJ1-5
CASSQLRGSRQPQHF
TGTGCCAGCAGTCAACTCCGGGGCTCTCGACAGCCCCAGCATTTT
>.|TRBV24-1|few|TRBJ2-3
CATSDGSSSADTQYF
TGTGCCACCAGTGATGGTAGCTCCTCCGCAGATACGCAGTATTTT
>.|TRBV2|.|TRBJ2-7
CASSERQGSYEQYF
TGTGCCAGCAGTGAACGGCAGGGCTCCTACGAGCAGTACTTC
>TRBD2|TRBV7-2|many|TRBJ2-3
CASSFGLAGGLDTQYF
TGTGCCAGCAGCTTTGGACTAGCGGGGGGTCTGGATACGCAGTATTTT
>.|TRBV6-1|.|TRBJ1-2
CASNANRGESGYTF
TGTGCCAGCAACGCTAACCGCGGGGAGAGTGGCTACACCTTC
>TRBD1|TRBV5-6|few|TRBJ1-6
CASSLQGQYSPLHF
TGTGCCAGCAGCTTGCAGGGACAGTATTCACCCCTCCACTTT
>.|TRBV20-1|few|TRBJ1-5
CSARSRVGALAGVNQPQHF
TGCAGTGCTAGATCTCGCGTCGGAGCTTTGGCAGGAGTCAATCAGCCCCAGCATTTT
>.|TRBV19|.|TRBJ1-2
CASLSGESNYGYTF
TGTGCCAGCCTTTCTGGGGAGTCCAACTATGGCTACACCTTC
>.|TRBV7-2|.|TRBJ2-2
CASSSRGRGNTGELFF
TGTGCCAGCAGCTCGCGAGGGCGGGGGAACACCGGGGAGCTGTTTTTT
>.|TRBV5-1|.|TRBJ2-2
CASSLSGVTTGELFF
TGCGCCAGCAGCTTGTCTGGAGTTACAACCGGGGAGCTGTTTTTT
>TRBD1|TRBV7-8|few|TRBJ2-3
CASSLTQGAGTQYF
TGTGCCAGCAGCTTAACCCAGGGGGCGGGTACGCAGTATTTT
>.|TRBV5-1|.|TRBJ1-2
CASSWGQGGNYGYTF
TGCGCCAGCAGCTGGGGGCAGGGCGGTAACTATGGCTACACCTTC
>TRBD1|TRBV5-1|many|TRBJ1-1
CASSVTGVQAFF
TGCGCCAGCAGCGTGACAGGGGTTCAAGCTTTCTTT
>TRBD2|TRBV12-3/TRBV12-4|few|TRBJ2-1
CASSSHPGGYNEQFF
TGTGCCAGCAGTTCCCATCCGGGGGGCTACAATGAGCAGTTCTTC
>.|TRBV7-9|few|TRBJ1-3
CASTLPTGNSGNTIYF
TGTGCCAGCACCCTCCCCACAGGGAACTCTGGAAACACCATATATTTT
>.|TRBV7-9|.|TRBJ2-2
CASSWTERRTGELFF
TGTGCCAGCAGTTGGACTGAGCGACGTACCGGGGAGCTGTTTTTT
>.|TRBV4-2|few|TRBJ2-3
CASSPRGYGGIPTDTQYF
TGTGCCAGCAGCCCCCGGGGGTACGGCGGAATCCCCACAGATACGCAGTATTTT
>.|TRBV6-5|.|TRBJ1-2
CASRQPGTYGYTF
TGTGCCAGCCGACAACCAGGGACCTATGGCTACACCTTC
>.|TRBV6-7|.|TRBJ2-6
CASLESGANVLTF
TGTGCCAGCTTAGAATCTGGGGCCAACGTCCTGACTTTC
>.|TRBV5-1|.|TRBJ2-5
CASSLSFRTEETQYF
TGCGCCAGCAGCTTATCGTTCCGGACCGAAGAGACCCAGTACTTC
>.|TRBV10-3|.|TRBJ1-6
CAISPGLRSPLHF
TGTGCCATCAGTCCAGGGTTGAGGTCACCCCTCCACTTT